The 20 T cell receptor beta chains listed next were all sequenced from one sample in a study of OX40 agonist ivuxolimab in advanced cancers. The method was the immunoSEQ multiplex PCR assay. The source is immuneACCESS, and TCRdb retained only in-frame sequences with V and J called. Part of the clones is not carried over; for the studies checked, unresolved V genes explain less than half of this, and the remainder is unexplained. This sample comprises about 20,000 clones, about 86% of them detected only once. The ten largest clones capture more than 15% of the sample. The sample in question was CD4+ or CD8+ T cells sorted from blood, obtained in a trial of the OX40 agonist ivuxolimab. The receptor set was obtained from an adult with an advanced solid tumor such as melanoma, head and neck, liver or kidney cancer.

The CDR3 loop is CASSSRDRGYNEQFF. The CDR3 bases are TGTGCCAGCAGCTCCCGGGACAGGGGCTACAATGAGCAGTTCTTC. This chain links TRBV5-4 with TRBJ2-1; 10 bases agree with TRBD1. CDR1 SGHNT and CDR2 YYREEE come from the germline V gene (reference sequence). This CDR3 is 15 amino acids long. V lost 3 bases and J lost 3; bases outside the gene matches: 3.

The J gene is TRBJ2-5, the V gene TRBV7-2; 8 bases fit TRBD1. J was trimmed by 3 bases and V by 5 bases; bases with no gene match: 2. CDR3 length: 13 amino acids. Germline V gene data show CDR1 as SGHTA and CDR2 as FQGNSA. CDR3 sequence: CASSRDRKETQYF. The DNA for the CDR3 is TGTGCCAGCAGCCGGGACAGGAAAGAGACCCAGTACTTC.

The chain joins TRBV6-1 to TRBJ1-4; the D gene is possibly TRBD1 (5 bases). This CDR3 has 15 amino acids. Germline-derived CDR1 and CDR2 are MNHNS and SASEGT. The ends were cut back, 4 bases at V and 3 bases at J, with 12 bases in the middle. CDR3 nucleotide sequence: TGTGCCAGCAGTGGCCCAGGGCCGCCTAATGAAAAACTGTTTTTT. Translating it yields CASSGPGPPNEKLFF.

This chain links TRBV2 with TRBJ2-3, with 12 positions matching TRBD2. The CDR3 is 15 residues long. The V gene's germline CDR1 is SNHLY and CDR2 FYNNEI. The V and J ends lost 5 bases and 2 bases, in that order; junction bases with no gene match: 2. In nucleotides, the CDR3 is TGTGCCAGCAGTAGGACTAGCGGGATCACAGATACGCAGTATTTT. Translated: CASSRTSGITDTQYF.

This chain uses TRBV2 with TRBJ1-2; TRBD1 is a possible D gene (5 bases). The V gene's germline CDR1 is SNHLY and CDR2 FYNNEI. Trimming pared 4 bases from V and 2 bases from J, leaving 11 bases between. There are 14 residues in the CDR3. This CDR3 reads CASSGTTVNYGYTF. CDR3 nucleotide sequence: TGTGCCAGCAGTGGGACGACAGTCAACTATGGCTACACCTTC.

This clone was seen only once. As DNA, the CDR3 is TGTGCCAGTAGTCTTGGAGGGGACCTCTATGGCTACACCTTC. Translated: CASSLGGDLYGYTF. The chain joins TRBV19 to TRBJ1-2; TRBD1 might be the D (5 bases). The V gene lost 5 bases and the J gene lost 4 bases, with 14 bases spanning the gap. This CDR3 has 14 residues. Germline V gene data show CDR1 as LNHDA and CDR2 as SQIVND (reference sequence).

The chain recombines TRBV10-3 with TRBJ2-1; TRBD2 aligns across 9 bases. Germline CDR1 and CDR2: ENHRY and SYGVKD. Unmatched junction bases numbered 7, after V lost 2 bases and J lost 5 bases. This CDR3 has 16 amino acids. The DNA of the CDR3 is TGTGCCATCAGTGAGGGCGGGAGGGCCCTCCACAATGAGCAGTTCTTC. Translated: CAISEGGRALHNEQFF.

The CDR3 bases are TGTGCCAGCAGCCAGGACCTCGGGAACTCTGGAAACACCATATATTTT. This gives the protein CASSQDLGNSGNTIYF. The chain recombines TRBV4-2 with TRBJ1-3; D is unclear. V dropped 3 bases and J dropped 0 bases, with 12 bases sitting between them. The CDR3 contains 16 residues. In germline, CDR1 is LGHNA, CDR2 YNFKEQ.

This chain connects TRBV4-3 to TRBJ2-1, with 7 bases lining up with TRBD2. Germline trimming cut 1 base from V and 0 bases from J; bases unmatched to any gene: 3. The V gene's germline CDR1 is LGHNA and CDR2 YSLEER. CDR3 length: 16 residues. The CDR3 DNA reads as TGCGCCAGCAGCCAAGTCGGCGGGAGCTCCTACAATGAGCAGTTCTTC. It yields the protein CASSQVGGSSYNEQFF.

DNA for the CDR3: TGTGCCAGCAGCTCTTCCTCGGGACTAGCGGGAGGGCCTAGCACCGGGGAGCTGTTTTTT. It codes for CASSSSSGLAGGPSTGELFF. The gene calls are TRBV9 and TRBJ2-2, with 16 nucleotides matching TRBD2. This CDR3 contains 20 residues. Per germline, CDR1 SGDLS and CDR2 YYNGEE. V lost 4 bases to trimming and J lost 4 bases; unmatched junction nucleotides: 13.

The chain is built from TRBV12-5 and TRBJ1-5; D is unresolved. CDR1 is LGHNT and CDR2 is FRNRAP in the germline V gene. This CDR3 is built from 11 residues. V lost 3 bases and J 7 bases, leaving 4 bases between the germline ends. The CDR3 here is CASGLVQPQHF. The CDR3 DNA reads TGTGCTAGTGGTTTAGTGCAGCCCCAGCATTTT.

Here the CDR3 DNA reads TGTGCCAGCTCACCAACAGGGGCAGGGGAGACCCAGTACTTC. Translating gives CASSPTGAGETQYF. The chain combines TRBV18 with TRBJ2-5, with 7 bases matching TRBD1. Germline CDR1 is KGHSH and CDR2 is LQKENI. J gave up 5 bases and V 2 bases, and 5 bases lay outside the gene matches. This CDR3 region has 14 residues. The full variable domain, its missing parts supplied by reference TRBV18 and TRBJ2-5, is NAGVMQNPRHLVRRRGQEARLRCSPMKGHSHVYWYRQLPEEGLKFMVYLQKENIIDESGMPKERFSAEFPKEGPSILRIQQVVRGDSAAYFCASSPTGAGETQYFGPGTRLLVL.

The V gene is TRBV2, the J gene TRBJ1-1; 9 positions match TRBD1. The CDR3 spans 14 residues. CDR1 and CDR2 from the germline V gene are SNHLY and FYNNEI. V lost 7 bases to trimming and J lost 5 bases; unmatched junction nucleotides: 8. Here the CDR3 reads CASNTRQGETEAFF. CDR3 DNA: TGTGCCAGCAACACTAGACAGGGGGAGACTGAAGCTTTCTTT. Full variable domain (remainder filled in from reference TRBV2 and TRBJ1-1): EPEVTQTPSHQVTQMGQEVILRCVPISNHLYFYWYRQILGQKVEFLVSFYNNEISEKSEIFDDQFSVERPDGSNFTLKIRSTKLEDSAMYFCASNTRQGETEAFFGQGTRLTVV.

V is TRBV7-9 and J is TRBJ2-3; the match to TRBD2 covers 14 bases. The ends lost 1 base at V and 5 bases at J; junction bases unmatched: 5. The CDR3 extends over 17 amino acids. Germline V gives CDR1 SEHNR, CDR2 FQNEAQ (reference sequence). The CDR3 sequence is CASSLDGLAGGGDTQYF. The CDR3 DNA reads TGTGCCAGCAGCTTAGACGGACTAGCGGGAGGAGGAGATACGCAGTATTTT.

This clone was counted once. The chain carries TRBV7-9 and TRBJ1-1; 9 nucleotides match TRBD1. CDR3 size: 14 residues. Germline CDR1 and CDR2: SEHNR and FQNEAQ (reference sequence). The V gene end was trimmed by 9 bases and the J gene end by 5 bases; junction bases not matched to a gene: 10. The CDR3 here is CASGQGIKLTEAFF. The CDR3 region has the DNA TGTGCCAGTGGACAGGGGATTAAATTGACTGAAGCTTTCTTT.

The chain carries TRBV19 and TRBJ1-4; 7 bases match TRBD1. This CDR3 is built from 15 residues. V was pared by 5 bases and J by 7 bases, with 10 bases of the junction left unmatched. The V gene's germline CDR1 is LNHDA and CDR2 SQIVND (reference sequence). The DNA of the CDR3 is TGTGCCAGTAGTCCGCCACAGGGGAGGGCTGAAAAACTGTTTTTT. This encodes CASSPPQGRAEKLFF.

This rearrangement joins TRBV27 to TRBJ2-1; 7 positions agree with TRBD1. This CDR3 comprises 17 residues. V lost 3 bases to trimming and J lost 5 bases; unmatched junction nucleotides: 13. Germline CDR1 reads MNHEY; CDR2 reads SMNVEV (reference sequence). The CDR3 spells CASSFRATGAIHNEQFF. The CDR3 DNA reads as TGTGCCAGCAGTTTTAGGGCTACAGGGGCTATCCACAATGAGCAGTTCTTC.

The rearrangement links TRBV25-1 to TRBJ2-2; D is unclear. CDR1 and CDR2 from the germline V gene are MGHDK and SYGVNS. CDR3 length: 12 amino acids. Trimming shortened V by 3 bases and J by 7 bases, and 6 bases separated the two germline ends. CDR3 coding DNA: TGTGCCAGCAGTGATCGGATCGGGGAGCTGTTTTTT. This codes for CASSDRIGELFF.

The chain is built from TRBV30 and TRBJ2-5; 9 bases match TRBD2. Germline loops: CDR1 GTSNPN, CDR2 SVGIG (reference sequence). CDR3 length: 15 residues. V lost 0 bases and J lost 0; bases outside the gene matches: 2. The CDR3 coding sequence is TGTGCCTGGAGTGTAACTAGCGGGTACCAAGAGACCCAGTACTTC. This translates into CAWSVTSGYQETQYF.

The V gene is TRBV9, the J gene TRBJ2-1; D gene uncertain. The CDR3 runs 16 residues. The V end was cut by 2 bases, the J end by 2 bases, with 14 bases between. Germline loops: CDR1 SGDLS, CDR2 YYNGEE. Here the CDR3 reads CASSVSYALAYNEQFF. As DNA, the CDR3 is TGTGCCAGCAGCGTTAGTTACGCCTTAGCCTACAATGAGCAGTTCTTC.